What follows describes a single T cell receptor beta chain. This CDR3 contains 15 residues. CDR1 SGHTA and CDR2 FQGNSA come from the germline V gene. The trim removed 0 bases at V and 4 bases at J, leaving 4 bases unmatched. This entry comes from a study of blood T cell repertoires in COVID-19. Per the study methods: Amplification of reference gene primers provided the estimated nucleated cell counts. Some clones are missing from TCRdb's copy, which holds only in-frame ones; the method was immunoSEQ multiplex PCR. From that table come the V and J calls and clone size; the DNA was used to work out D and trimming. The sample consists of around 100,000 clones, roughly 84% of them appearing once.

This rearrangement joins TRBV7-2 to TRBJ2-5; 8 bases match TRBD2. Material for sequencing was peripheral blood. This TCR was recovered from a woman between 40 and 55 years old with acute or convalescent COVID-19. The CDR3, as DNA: TGTGCCAGCAGCTTAGCTGGGACTAGAGGAGAGACCCAGTACTTC. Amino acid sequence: CASSLAGTRGETQYF.